The 25 T cell receptor beta chains given below trace back to one sample, sequenced in a study of blood T cell repertoires in COVID-19. The repertoire was sequenced with immunoSEQ multiplex PCR; TCRdb's copy has only in-frame clones and lacks some. The table lists roughly 130,000 clones, just under 85% of them singletons. The sequenced material came from peripheral blood. The source of these receptors is an elderly woman with acute or convalescent COVID-19.

The CDR3 region has the DNA TGTGCCACCAGCAGAGCCACAGGGAATTCACCCCTCCACTTT. This gives the protein CATSRATGNSPLHF. V usage is TRBV15 and J usage is TRBJ1-6, with a tentative D call TRBD1 (6 bases). CDR3 length: 14 amino acids. Germline-derived CDR1 and CDR2 are LNHNV and YYDKDF (reference sequence). V gave up 1 base and J gave up 7 bases, with 8 bases separating them. Based on the CDR3 plus reference TRBV15 and TRBJ1-6, the full variable domain is DAMVIQNPRYQVTQFGKPVTLSCSQTLNHNVMYWYQQKSSQAPKLLFHYYDKDFNNEADTPDNFQSRRPNTSFCFLDIRSPGLGDTAMYLCATSRATGNSPLHFGNGTRLTVT.

V gene TRBV19 combines with J gene TRBJ1-5; the D gene is possibly TRBD1 (5 bases). The CDR3 is 15 residues long. Trimming removed 0 bases from V and 3 bases from J, with 9 bases in between. CDR1 is LNHDA and CDR2 is SQIVND in the germline V gene (reference sequence). The CDR3 reads CASSIDKGNNQPQHF. CDR3 coding DNA: TGTGCCAGTAGTATAGATAAGGGGAACAATCAGCCCCAGCATTTT.

The gene calls are TRBV6-4 and TRBJ2-1, with 12 bases that match TRBD2. Trimming at V came to 4 bases and at J to 3 bases, leaving 4 bases not matched to a gene. CDR3 length: 16 residues. Per the germline V gene, CDR1 is MRHNA and CDR2 is SNTAGT. The chain's CDR3 is CASSAELAGGYNEQFF. The CDR3 DNA reads as TGTGCCAGCAGTGCTGAACTAGCGGGGGGCTACAATGAGCAGTTCTTC.

This clone was recorded only once. V is TRBV7-8 and J is TRBJ1-1, with D uncertain. Trimming pared 1 base from V and 8 bases from J, leaving 11 bases between. Looked up from germline, CDR1 is SGHVS and CDR2 is FQNEAQ. The CDR3 extends over 13 amino acids. The CDR3: CASSLVTGHEAFF. The DNA for the CDR3 is TGTGCCAGCAGCTTAGTTACCGGTCACGAAGCTTTCTTT.

The chain joins TRBV5-1 to TRBJ1-2; 7 bases are shared with TRBD1. CDR1 and CDR2 from the germline V gene are SGHRS and YFSETQ. J lost 4 bases, V lost 4 bases, and 13 bases had no gene match. The CDR3 length is 16 residues. The CDR3 reads CASSLWSTGQLYGYTF. The CDR3 coding sequence is TGCGCCAGCAGCCTTTGGTCGACGGGACAGCTCTATGGCTACACCTTC.

This clone has more than one count but fewer than ten. This chain joins TRBV7-2 and TRBJ2-1, with 7 bases matching TRBD2. CDR1 and CDR2 (germline): SGHTA, FQGNSA. This CDR3 is 15 amino acids long. The J segment lost 3 bases and the V segment lost 6 bases, leaving 8 bases of the junction unmatched. CDR3 coding DNA: TGTGCCAGCAGTTGGGCTAGCGGTATCTACAATGAGCAGTTCTTC. Translation gives CASSWASGIYNEQFF.

This clone was picked up a small number of times. The chain joins TRBV9 to TRBJ1-6; 10 bases align to TRBD1. CDR3 length: 14 residues. Germline CDR1 reads SGDLS; CDR2 reads YYNGEE. V was pared by 7 bases and J by 6 bases, with 4 bases of the junction left unmatched. The CDR3 region is CASGTGVSNSPLHF. DNA for the CDR3: TGTGCCAGCGGGACAGGGGTCAGTAATTCACCCCTCCACTTT.

The sample holds a few counts of this clone. The chain recombines TRBV6-5 with TRBJ1-2; a weak D match, TRBD1 (5 bases). This CDR3 is 14 amino acids long. Trimming pared 6 bases from V and 8 bases from J, leaving 19 bases between. Germline lookup yields CDR1 MNHEY and CDR2 SVGAGI. CDR3 bases: TGTGCCAGCAGCGATCAGGGCGTAGTGAAAGGCTACACCTTC. Translating it yields CASSDQGVVKGYTF.

This clone was seen only once. The chain has TRBV5-1 and TRBJ2-1; 12 nucleotides align to TRBD2. The V segment lost 5 bases and the J segment 7 bases; nucleotides outside the gene matches: 4. CDR1 SGHRS and CDR2 YFSETQ come from the germline V gene. The CDR3 has 14 amino acids. The CDR3 loop reads CASSRLAGANEQFF. The DNA for the CDR3 is TGCGCCAGCAGTCGACTAGCGGGGGCAAATGAGCAGTTCTTC.

This chain uses TRBV18 with TRBJ1-1, with 8 positions matching TRBD1. J lost 0 bases, V lost 2 bases, and 8 bases had no gene match. Germline CDR1 KGHSH, CDR2 LQKENI. The CDR3 has 17 amino acids. The CDR3 is CASSPVRTGIMNTEAFF. The CDR3 nucleotides read TGTGCCAGCTCACCAGTCCGGACAGGGATCATGAACACTGAAGCTTTCTTT.

The J gene is TRBJ1-1, the V gene TRBV6-5; tentative D call: TRBD1 (5 bases). There are 14 residues in the CDR3. The V gene's germline CDR1 is MNHEY and CDR2 SVGAGI. V was trimmed by 0 bases and J by 7 bases, leaving 12 bases between them. The DNA for the CDR3 is TGTGCCAGCAGTTACTCGAGACAGATGGGTGAAGCTTTCTTT. Translation: CASSYSRQMGEAFF.

This clone has a single count. J is TRBJ1-6 and V is TRBV4-2; no clear D gene. V was shortened by 0 bases and J by 5 bases, with 11 bases between the two germline ends. The CDR3 runs 16 residues. CDR1 LGHNA and CDR2 YNFKEQ come from the germline V gene. CDR3 coding DNA: TGTGCCAGCAGCCAAGAACCGTGGAGAGATAATTCACCCCTCCACTTT. Translating it yields CASSQEPWRDNSPLHF.

J is TRBJ1-2 and V is TRBV19; D might be TRBD1 (5 bases). Per germline, CDR1 LNHDA and CDR2 SQIVND (reference sequence). This CDR3 has 12 amino acids. Trimming shortened V by 1 base and J by 8 bases, and 8 bases separated the two germline ends. CDR3 residues: CASSIGQWGYTF. The DNA of the CDR3 is TGTGCCAGTAGTATAGGACAGTGGGGCTACACCTTC.

This clone was counted between two and nine times. The chain has TRBV6-5 and TRBJ1-3, with a possible D match to TRBD1 (6 bases). CDR1 is MNHEY and CDR2 is SVGAGI in the germline V gene. Trimming pared 6 bases from V and 2 bases from J, leaving 14 bases between. This CDR3 has 15 residues. CDR3 nucleotide sequence: TGTGCCAGCAGGACCAGGGGACGCCCTGGAAACACCATATATTTT. Translation: CASRTRGRPGNTIYF.

V and J are TRBV5-1 and TRBJ2-7; 9 nucleotides line up with TRBD2. Germline loops: CDR1 SGHRS, CDR2 YFSETQ. V trimming: 0 bases; J trimming: 2 bases; junction bases outside the gene matches: 3. The length of the CDR3 is 15 residues. CDR3 residues: CASSLEGGGAYEQYF. DNA for the CDR3: TGCGCCAGCAGCTTGGAAGGCGGGGGGGCCTACGAGCAGTACTTC.

The chain combines TRBV11-2 with TRBJ2-7; the match to TRBD1 covers 8 bases. J gave up 3 bases and V 4 bases, and 5 bases lay outside the gene matches. This CDR3 comprises 14 residues. Germline-derived CDR1 and CDR2 are SGHAT and FQNNGV. The CDR3 bases are TGTGCCAGCAGCTCATCAACAGGGGGCTACGAGCAGTACTTC. Translated: CASSSSTGGYEQYF.

The V and J genes are TRBV7-9 and TRBJ1-1; 8 bases line up with TRBD1. The CDR3 runs 19 residues. With V trimmed by 1 base and J by 0 bases, 13 bases remained unmatched. Germline CDR1 is SEHNR and CDR2 is FQNEAQ (reference sequence). CDR3 in DNA: TGTGCCAGCAGCTTAGGGTTCGACAGGGGCCAAAGAATGAACACTGAAGCTTTCTTT. Translation: CASSLGFDRGQRMNTEAFF.

The table lists this clone with a few counts. The chain links TRBV6-2 or TRBV6-3 to TRBJ2-1, with TRBD2 matching 9 bases. V shed 2 bases, J shed 7 bases, and the junction held 9 bases outside the gene matches. This CDR3 is built from 16 residues. Per the germline V gene, CDR1 is MNHEY and CDR2 is SVGEGT. The CDR3 loop is CASSYRRRGGSNEQFF. The CDR3 coding sequence is TGTGCCAGCAGTTACAGACGGCGGGGGGGTTCGAATGAGCAGTTCTTC.

V gene TRBV5-1 combines with J gene TRBJ1-1; 8 bases agree with TRBD1. The CDR3 spans 14 residues. From germline, CDR1 is SGHRS and CDR2 YFSETQ. V was pared by 1 base and J by 6 bases, with 5 bases of the junction left unmatched. As DNA, the CDR3 is TGCGCCAGCAGCTTGCAGGGGGCCGGCGCTGAAGCTTTCTTT. Residues: CASSLQGAGAEAFF.

The rearrangement links TRBV4-3 to TRBJ1-2; D is possibly TRBD1 (5 bases). This CDR3 spans 15 amino acids. V dropped 0 bases and J dropped 0 bases, with 8 bases sitting between them. Germline V gene sequence: CDR1 LGHNA, CDR2 YSLEER. The CDR3 DNA reads TGCGCCAGCAGCCAAGACGGGGGAGCTAACTATGGCTACACCTTC. Its protein is CASSQDGGANYGYTF.

The chain employs TRBV5-4 and TRBJ1-1; perhaps TRBD1 as D (6 bases). The germline V and J ends were trimmed by 0 bases and 8 bases, with 11 bases remaining between them. Germline CDR1 SGHNT, CDR2 YYREEE (reference sequence). This CDR3 has 13 amino acids. The CDR3 reads CASSLAGGREAFF. CDR3 DNA: TGTGCCAGCAGCTTGGCCGGGGGGCGCGAAGCTTTCTTT. The whole variable domain, filled in from reference TRBV5-4 and TRBJ1-1, reads ETGVTQSPTHLIKTRGQQVTLRCSSQSGHNTVSWYQQALGQGPQFIFQYYREEENGRGNFPPRFSGLQFPNYSSELNVNALELDDSALYLCASSLAGGREAFFGQGTRLTVV.

In its sample, this clone was seen once. The chain employs TRBV24-1 and TRBJ2-7; 8 bases map to TRBD1. Per germline, CDR1 KGHDR and CDR2 SFDVKD. This CDR3 comprises 14 residues. With 3 bases clipped from V and 5 bases from J, the junction kept 5 bases outside the gene matches. The CDR3 DNA reads as TGTGCCACCAGTGATCCTGACAGGGGTGACGAGCAGTACTTC. Encoded protein: CATSDPDRGDEQYF.

The chain recombines TRBV5-4 with TRBJ1-3; D uncertain. Trimming took 0 bases from V and 3 from J, leaving 10 bases between them. Germline lookup yields CDR1 SGHNT and CDR2 YYREEE (reference sequence). The CDR3 is made up of 15 amino acids. This CDR3 is CASSLDLRGGNTIYF. CDR3 nucleotide sequence: TGTGCCAGCAGCTTGGATCTGCGTGGTGGAAACACCATATATTTT.

The chain uses TRBV6-4 and TRBJ1-6, with a weak D call TRBD1 (6 bases). Germline CDR1 MRHNA, CDR2 SNTAGT. This CDR3 comprises 15 residues. V lost 4 bases and J 8 bases, leaving 15 bases between the germline ends. The chain's CDR3 is CASSANTGYDSPLHF. The CDR3 DNA reads TGTGCCAGCAGTGCCAATACAGGGTATGATTCACCCCTCCACTTT.

The rearrangement joins TRBV7-2 to TRBJ1-1; the D gene is possibly TRBD1 (6 bases). Germline-derived CDR1 and CDR2 are SGHTA and FQGNSA. V was trimmed by 3 bases and J by 7 bases, leaving 12 bases between them. The CDR3 loop spans 13 amino acids. The CDR3 region is CASSFFTTGEAFF. The CDR3 nucleotides are TGTGCCAGCAGCTTTTTCACGACAGGTGAAGCTTTCTTT.